The clone carrying this TCR beta chain occurred a few times. This CDR3 contains 16 residues. Germline assignment: CDR1 LGHNA and CDR2 YSLEER. The V segment lost 5 bases and the J segment 5 bases; nucleotides outside the gene matches: 10. Participants' own reports of clinical history determined their cohort assignment. These data belong to a study of blood T cell repertoires in COVID-19. Study at large: The United States, Italy and Spain supplied acute and convalescent COVID-19 samples.

Methods used by the authors: Scientists estimated how many nucleated cells there were by amplifying reference gene primers. Sequencing used immunoSEQ multiplex PCR; TCRdb keeps in-frame clones, though not all of them. From that table come the V and J calls and clone size; the DNA was used to work out D and trimming. Found here are approximately 230,000 clones, around 89% of them singletons; the top ten hold more than 3.5%. Sequenced sample: PBMCs or T cells enriched from blood (not recorded which). The rearrangement uses TRBV4-3 and TRBJ1-4, with 8 bases aligning to TRBD1. The receptor's source is a woman under 40 who had recovered from COVID-19. CDR3 nucleotides: TGCGCCAGCAGCTACCTCCCGGGACAGGACAATGAAAAACTGTTTTTT. Translated, it gives CASSYLPGQDNEKLFF.